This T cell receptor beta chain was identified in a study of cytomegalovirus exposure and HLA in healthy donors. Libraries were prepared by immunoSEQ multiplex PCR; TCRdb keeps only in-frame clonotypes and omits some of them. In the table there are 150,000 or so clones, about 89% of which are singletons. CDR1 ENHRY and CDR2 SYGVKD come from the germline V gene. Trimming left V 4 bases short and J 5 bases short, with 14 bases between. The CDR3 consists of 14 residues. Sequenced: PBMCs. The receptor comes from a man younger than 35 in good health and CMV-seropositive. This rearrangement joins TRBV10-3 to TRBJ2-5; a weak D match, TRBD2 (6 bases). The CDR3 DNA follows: TGTGCCATCAGTGTCGGAGGGGCCGGGGAGACCCAGTACTTC. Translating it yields CAISVGGAGETQYF.